This T cell receptor (beta chain) was obtained from a study of blood T cells in healthy people across ages. A J-beta primer mix and a sample-barcoded 5' primer were used in a second PCR of about 6 to 12 cycles. TCRdb passed the 5' RACE reads through MiXCR, listing each CDR3 protein once. The sample holds approximately 490,000 distinct CDR3 sequences, less than 25% seen once. There are 17 residues in the CDR3. These data are also associated with another study on T cells of mothers and their children.

The chain employs TRBV21-1 and TRBJ2-5; the D segment call TRBD1 is taken from the table without a DNA check. TRBV21-1 represents a pseudogene. The receptor comes from a boy between 10 and 17 years old in good health. Sample: blood. The CDR3 loop is CASGQNIGDRGQETQYF. CDR3 bases: TGTGCCAGCGGACAGAATATTGGGGACAGGGGCCAAGAGACCCAGTACTTC.